This section outlines one T cell receptor beta chain sequence together with its context. Germline CDR1 and CDR2: ENHRY and SYGVKD. Trimming removed 2 bases from V and 2 bases from J, with 13 bases in between. This CDR3 is 17 amino acids long. Sequenced by immunoSEQ multiplex PCR; TCRdb stores in-frame clones only, minus some. The repertoire includes 2 million to 2.5 million clones, almost 96% of them detected once, and roughly 0.13% sits in the top ten. The data stem from a study of shared clonotypes between healthy human individuals. The chain employs TRBV10-3 and TRBJ2-6; no clear D. Material for sequencing was naive CD4+ T cells sorted from blood. Specified subset: CD45RA+ positively selected. This sequence was found in a young man in good health. CDR3 in amino acids: CAISEVRYGTGANVLTF. In DNA form, the CDR3 reads TGTGCCATCAGTGAGGTCCGGTACGGCACTGGGGCCAACGTCCTGACTTTC.